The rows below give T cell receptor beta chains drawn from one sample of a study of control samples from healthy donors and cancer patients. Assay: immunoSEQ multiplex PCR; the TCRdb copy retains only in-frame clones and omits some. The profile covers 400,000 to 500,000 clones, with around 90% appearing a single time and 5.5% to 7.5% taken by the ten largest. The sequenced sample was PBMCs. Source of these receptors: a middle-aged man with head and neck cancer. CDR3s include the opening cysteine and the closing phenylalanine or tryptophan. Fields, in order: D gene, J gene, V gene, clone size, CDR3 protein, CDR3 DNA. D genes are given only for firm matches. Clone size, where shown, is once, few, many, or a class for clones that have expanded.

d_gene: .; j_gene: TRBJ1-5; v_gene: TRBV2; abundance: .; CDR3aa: CASTQTGSNQPQHF; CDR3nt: TGTGCCAGCACCCAGACAGGAAGCAATCAGCCCCAGCATTTT
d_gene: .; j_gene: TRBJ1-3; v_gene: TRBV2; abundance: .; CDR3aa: CASKAGQSLHTIYF; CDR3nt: TGTGCCAGCAAGGCCGGACAGTCGCTACACACCATATATTTT
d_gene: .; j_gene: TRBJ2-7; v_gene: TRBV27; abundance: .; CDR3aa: CASSLSPGFDEQYF; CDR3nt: TGTGCCAGCAGTTTATCGCCGGGGTTCGACGAGCAGTACTTC
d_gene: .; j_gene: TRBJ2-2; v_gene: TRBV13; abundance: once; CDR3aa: CASSPPRVDGTGELFF; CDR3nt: TGTGCCAGCAGCCCCCCCCGTGTGGACGGAACCGGGGAGCTGTTTTTT
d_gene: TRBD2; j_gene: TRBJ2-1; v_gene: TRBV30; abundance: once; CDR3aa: CAWGLVGTEQFF; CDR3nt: TGTGCCTGGGGACTAGTCGGGACTGAGCAGTTCTTC
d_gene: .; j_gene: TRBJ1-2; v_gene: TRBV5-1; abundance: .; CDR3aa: CASSLLTGGNYGYTF; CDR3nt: TGCGCCAGCAGCTTGCTGACAGGAGGTAACTATGGCTACACCTTC
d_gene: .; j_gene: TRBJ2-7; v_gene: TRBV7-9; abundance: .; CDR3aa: CASSPPGTAADEQYF; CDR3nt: TGTGCCAGCAGCCCCCCCGGGACGGCGGCCGACGAGCAGTACTTC
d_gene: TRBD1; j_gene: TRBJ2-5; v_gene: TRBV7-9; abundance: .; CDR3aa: CASSTGWPLQETQYF; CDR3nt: TGTGCCAGTTCGACAGGGTGGCCTCTCCAAGAGACCCAGTACTTC
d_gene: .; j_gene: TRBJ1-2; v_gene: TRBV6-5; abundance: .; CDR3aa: CASSPGGRGYGYTF; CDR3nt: TGTGCCAGCAGCCCCGGGGGCAGGGGCTATGGCTACACCTTC
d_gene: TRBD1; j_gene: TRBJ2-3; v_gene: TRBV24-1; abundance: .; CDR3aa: CATSDPHRGGTDTQYF; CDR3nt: TGTGCCACCAGTGACCCCCACAGGGGCGGCACAGATACGCAGTATTTT
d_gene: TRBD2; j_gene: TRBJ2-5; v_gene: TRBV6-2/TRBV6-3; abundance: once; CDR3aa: CASSPGGYQETQYF; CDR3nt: TGTGCCAGCAGCCCCGGGGGGTACCAAGAGACCCAGTACTTC
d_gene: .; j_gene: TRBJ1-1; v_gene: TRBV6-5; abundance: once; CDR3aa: CASRTRTMNTEAFF; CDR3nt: TGTGCCAGCAGGACGAGGACCATGAACACTGAAGCTTTCTTT
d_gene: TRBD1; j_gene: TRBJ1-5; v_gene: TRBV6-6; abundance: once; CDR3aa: CASSPRGQDNQPQHF; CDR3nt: TGTGCCAGCAGCCCTAGGGGACAGGACAATCAGCCCCAGCATTTT
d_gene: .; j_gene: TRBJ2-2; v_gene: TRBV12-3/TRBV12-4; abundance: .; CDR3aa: CASSPREVGELFF; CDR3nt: TGTGCCAGCAGTCCCAGAGAGGTCGGGGAGCTGTTTTTT
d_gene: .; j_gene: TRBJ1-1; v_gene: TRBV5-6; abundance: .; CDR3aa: CASSLLLNQMNTEAFF; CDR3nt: TGTGCCAGCAGCTTGCTCCTGAATCAAATGAACACTGAAGCTTTCTTT
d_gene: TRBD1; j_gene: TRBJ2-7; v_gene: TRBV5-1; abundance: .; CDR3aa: CASSLGTGPYEQYF; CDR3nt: TGCGCCAGCAGCTTGGGGACAGGTCCTTACGAGCAGTACTTC
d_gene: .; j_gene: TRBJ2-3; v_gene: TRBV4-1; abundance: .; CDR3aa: CASSQVRGTDTQYF; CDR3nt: TGCGCCAGCAGCCAAGTTCGCGGCACAGATACGCAGTATTTT
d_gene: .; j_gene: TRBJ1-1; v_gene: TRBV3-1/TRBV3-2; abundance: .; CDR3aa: CASSQHGLNTEAFF; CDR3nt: TGTGCCAGCAGCCAACACGGGTTGAACACTGAAGCTTTCTTT
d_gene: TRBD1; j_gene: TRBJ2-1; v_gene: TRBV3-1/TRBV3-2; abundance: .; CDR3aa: CASSLGTGILNEQFF; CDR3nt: TGTGCCAGCAGCCTTGGGACAGGAATCCTCAATGAGCAGTTCTTC